The 31 T cell receptor beta chains presented below share a single source sample, sequenced in a study of OX40 agonist ivuxolimab in advanced cancers. Clones were read by immunoSEQ multiplex PCR, and TCRdb kept only the in-frame ones, dropping some. The repertoire includes about 58,000 clones, about 88% of them detected once, and about 1.2% sits in the top ten. The sequences come from CD4+ or CD8+ T cells sorted from blood, collected in a trial of the OX40 agonist ivuxolimab. Receptor source: an adult with an advanced solid tumor such as melanoma, head and neck, liver or kidney cancer.

V and J are TRBV23-1 and TRBJ1-1; D is uncertain. TRBV23-1 is designated an ORF whose function remains uncertain. The CDR3 is 13 amino acids. Trimming stripped 8 bases from V and 0 bases from J, with 10 bases between. CDR3 DNA: TGCGCCAGCCATGGCGGAGTGAACACTGAAGCTTTCTTT. It specifies CASHGGVNTEAFF.

This chain connects TRBV4-2 to TRBJ2-5; 10 bases map to TRBD2. Germline V gene lookup returns CDR1 LGHNA and CDR2 YNFKEQ. V lost 0 bases and J lost 3; bases outside the gene matches: 7. The CDR3 is 17 residues long. CDR3 nucleotides: TGTGCCAGCAGCCAAGAAATAGCGGGGGGTCGGGAAGAGACCCAGTACTTC. This codes for CASSQEIAGGREETQYF.

The chain joins TRBV5-4 to TRBJ2-5; 7 bases line up with TRBD1. V shed 3 bases, J shed 2 bases, and the junction held 4 bases outside the gene matches. The CDR3 has 14 residues. Per germline, CDR1 SGHNT and CDR2 YYREEE (reference sequence). CDR3 sequence (DNA): TGTGCCAGCAGCTCCGGGACAGTTCAAGAGACCCAGTACTTC. Its translation: CASSSGTVQETQYF. The full variable domain, its missing parts supplied by reference TRBV5-4 and TRBJ2-5, is ETGVTQSPTHLIKTRGQQVTLRCSSQSGHNTVSWYQQALGQGPQFIFQYYREEENGRGNFPPRFSGLQFPNYSSELNVNALELDDSALYLCASSSGTVQETQYFGPGTRLLVL.

This chain connects TRBV7-2 to TRBJ2-7; 11 bases are shared with TRBD2. Germline CDR1 reads SGHTA; CDR2 reads FQGNSA. This CDR3 is 16 amino acids long. The junction had 7 bases not matched to a gene; V was cut back by 3 bases and J by 3 bases. CDR3 amino acids: CASSFDSGGALYEQYF. The DNA for the CDR3 is TGTGCCAGCAGCTTTGATAGCGGGGGGGCCCTCTACGAGCAGTACTTC. The variable domain in full, completed from reference TRBV7-2 and TRBJ2-7, reads GAGVSQSPSNKVTEKGKDVELRCDPISGHTALYWYRQSLGQGLEFLIYFQGNSAPDKSGLPSDRFSAERTGGSVSTLTIQRTQQEDSAVYLCASSFDSGGALYEQYFGPGTRLTVT.

V is TRBV19 and J is TRBJ1-1; the D is unclear. CDR1 is LNHDA and CDR2 is SQIVND in the germline V gene (reference sequence). This CDR3 spans 13 amino acids. V gave up 7 bases and J gave up 0 bases, with 9 bases separating them. The CDR3 protein is CASKGRVNTEAFF. CDR3 nucleotides: TGTGCCAGTAAAGGGAGGGTGAACACTGAAGCTTTCTTT.

V gene TRBV5-4 combines with J gene TRBJ1-2; D unresolved. The V gene's germline CDR1 is SGHNT and CDR2 YYREEE (reference sequence). Trimming took off 1 base at V and 4 bases at J, with 8 bases between the two ends. The CDR3 totals 13 residues. The CDR3 DNA sequence: TGTGCCAGCAGCTTGCGAGGGAGCTATGGCTACACCTTC. Encoded protein: CASSLRGSYGYTF.

This rearrangement joins TRBV7-9 to TRBJ2-1; D may be TRBD1 or TRBD2 (5 bases each). From germline, CDR1 is SEHNR and CDR2 FQNEAQ (reference sequence). V lost 7 bases and J lost 4, with 14 bases in between. This CDR3 is built from 14 residues. The CDR3 coding sequence is TGTGCCAGCACACCCGGGGCCGTATACAATGAGCAGTTCTTC. Translating gives CASTPGAVYNEQFF.

The CDR3 region is CASSSRTGATPNSPLHF. CDR3 bases: TGTGCCAGCAGTTCCCGGACAGGCGCTACCCCTAATTCACCCCTCCACTTT. The chain recombines TRBV27 with TRBJ1-6, with 7 bases that match TRBD1. The CDR3 runs to 17 residues. Germline trimming cut 4 bases from V and 6 bases from J; bases unmatched to any gene: 12. CDR1 and CDR2 from the germline V gene are MNHEY and SMNVEV (reference sequence).

The V call is TRBV6-5, the J call TRBJ2-4; 9 nucleotides match TRBD1. The junction had 4 bases not matched to a gene; V was cut back by 6 bases and J by 1 base. The length of the CDR3 is 15 residues. Germline values: CDR1 MNHEY, CDR2 SVGAGI. Here the CDR3 reads CASRTTGGAKNIQYF. CDR3 coding DNA: TGTGCCAGCAGAACCACAGGGGGCGCCAAAAACATTCAGTACTTC.

The chain has TRBV9 and TRBJ2-2; 7 bases line up with TRBD2. This CDR3 spans 16 amino acids. Germline V gene lookup returns CDR1 SGDLS and CDR2 YYNGEE. V shed 1 base, J shed 4 bases, and the junction held 7 bases outside the gene matches. The CDR3 coding sequence is TGTGCCAGCAGCGTACTAACGGGGGGTGTCACCGGGGAGCTGTTTTTT. This codes for CASSVLTGGVTGELFF.

This rearrangement joins TRBV19 to TRBJ1-5; 7 bases line up with TRBD1. This CDR3 region has 17 residues. The V gene's germline CDR1 is LNHDA and CDR2 SQIVND (reference sequence). With 5 bases clipped from V and 6 bases from J, the junction kept 16 bases outside the gene matches. CDR3 sequence reads: CASSVRQGWDVSQPQHF. The CDR3 nucleotides are TGTGCCAGTAGTGTCCGACAGGGTTGGGATGTAAGTCAGCCCCAGCATTTT.

The chain is built from TRBV9 and TRBJ2-3; D is possibly TRBD2 (6 bases). Per the germline V gene, CDR1 is SGDLS and CDR2 is YYNGEE. Trimming shortened V by 4 bases and J by 1 base, and 13 bases separated the two germline ends. This CDR3 region has 15 residues. CDR3 nucleotides: TGTGCCAGCAGCCAAAGCGGGCTAGGCACAGATACGCAGTATTTT. This gives the protein CASSQSGLGTDTQYF.

The rearrangement joins TRBV11-3 to TRBJ1-1; 12 positions agree with TRBD1. CDR3 size: 16 residues. The V gene's germline CDR1 is SGHNT and CDR2 YENEEA. Trimming cost V 4 bases and J 4 bases; bases outside gene matches: 7. Here the CDR3 reads CASSSQGQGAGTEAFF. In DNA form, the CDR3 reads TGTGCCAGCAGCTCCCAGGGACAGGGGGCCGGCACTGAAGCTTTCTTT.

The CDR3 spells CASSPPGQGLHEQYF. CDR3 in DNA: TGTGCCAGCTCACCACCGGGACAGGGACTCCACGAGCAGTACTTC. V gene TRBV18 combines with J gene TRBJ2-7, with 9 nucleotides matching TRBD1. CDR1 and CDR2 from the germline V gene are KGHSH and LQKENI. V lost 0 bases to trimming and J lost 5 bases; unmatched junction nucleotides: 5. This CDR3 has 15 amino acids.

This clone was seen only a few times. The chain joins TRBV18 to TRBJ2-7; 9 bases map to TRBD1. V trimming: 3 bases; J trimming: 2 bases; junction bases outside the gene matches: 8. The germline gives CDR1 KGHSH, CDR2 LQKENI. The CDR3 runs to 16 residues. This CDR3 is CASSPVPQGAAYEQYF. CDR3 in DNA: TGTGCCAGCTCACCGGTTCCACAGGGGGCAGCCTACGAGCAGTACTTC.

The chain combines TRBV18 with TRBJ1-4; possibly TRBD1 for D (6 bases). CDR3 length: 13 amino acids. Germline CDR1 and CDR2: KGHSH and LQKENI. V shed 6 bases and J shed 3 bases, with 8 bases lying between them. The CDR3 coding sequence is TGTGCCAGCTCCAGGGGTGCTAATGAAAAACTGTTTTTT. Encoded protein: CASSRGANEKLFF.

The rearrangement joins TRBV2 to TRBJ2-7, with D perhaps matching TRBD2 (6 bases). Germline values: CDR1 SNHLY, CDR2 FYNNEI. This CDR3 has 14 residues. Deletions cut 10 bases from V and 4 bases from J, with 20 bases between. Here the CDR3 DNA reads TGTGCCACCTCGGGGAATCTAGCGACGTACGAGCAGTACTTC. Its translation: CATSGNLATYEQYF.

The chain has TRBV6-6 and TRBJ1-5; tentative D call: TRBD1 (5 bases). CDR1 is MNHNY, CDR2 SVGAGI, per germline (reference sequence). Trimming removed 2 bases from V and 3 bases from J, with 14 bases in between. This CDR3 has 16 residues. The CDR3: CASSYNRLGPNQPQHF. The DNA of the CDR3 is TGTGCCAGCAGTTACAACAGGCTGGGGCCCAATCAGCCCCAGCATTTT.

V gene TRBV5-1 combines with J gene TRBJ1-4; D perhaps matches TRBD1 (5 bases). Germline values: CDR1 SGHRS, CDR2 YFSETQ. The CDR3 loop spans 15 amino acids. Trimming took 5 bases from V and 5 from J, leaving 16 bases between them. The CDR3 sequence: CASRASGTRNEKLFF. DNA for the CDR3: TGCGCCAGCAGAGCCAGCGGGACGCGGAATGAAAAACTGTTTTTT.

In this sample, this clone turned up once. The chain couples TRBV29-1 to TRBJ2-5; D might be TRBD2 (5 bases). CDR3 length: 14 residues. V was shortened by 4 bases and J by 4 bases, with 16 bases between the two germline ends. Germline V CDR1 and CDR2: SQVTM, ANQGSEA. The CDR3 reads CSVGPGGAGETQYF. Written as DNA, the CDR3 is TGCAGCGTTGGACCTGGAGGCGCCGGAGAGACCCAGTACTTC.

The rearrangement uses TRBV5-1 and TRBJ2-5; D unclear. Germline-derived CDR1 and CDR2 are SGHRS and YFSETQ. V was trimmed by 4 bases and J by 5 bases, leaving 9 bases between them. The CDR3 contains 12 residues. Here the CDR3 DNA reads TGCGCCAGCAGCCCGGTCGGCGAGACCCAGTACTTC. This encodes CASSPVGETQYF.

V gene TRBV2 combines with J gene TRBJ1-1, with 7 bases that match TRBD1. V dropped 6 bases and J dropped 6; count of bases not matched to a gene: 4. CDR3 length: 12 residues. Germline-derived CDR1 and CDR2 are SNHLY and FYNNEI. CDR3 protein: CASSRQGAEAFF. In DNA, the CDR3 is TGTGCCAGCAGCAGACAGGGCGCTGAAGCTTTCTTT.

V and J are TRBV7-8 and TRBJ2-1; D is possibly TRBD1 or TRBD2 (5 bases each). The CDR3 runs 15 residues. The V end lost 7 bases, the J end lost 7 bases, and 20 bases lay between the germline ends. Germline-derived CDR1 and CDR2 are SGHVS and FQNEAQ. For the CDR3, the DNA is TGTGCCAGCACCCGCCGGGACGGCGGTCGAAATGAGCAGTTCTTC. The encoded protein is CASTRRDGGRNEQFF.

The sample holds one count of this clone. This chain joins TRBV18 and TRBJ2-3; 10 bases agree with TRBD2. Germline V gives CDR1 KGHSH, CDR2 LQKENI. V shed 2 bases, J shed 1 base, and the junction held 18 bases outside the gene matches. CDR3 size: 21 residues. The DNA for the CDR3 is TGTGCCAGCTCACCAATTACGACTAGCGGGCGAGGTGAGGGAGGCACAGATACGCAGTATTTT. It is translated as CASSPITTSGRGEGGTDTQYF.

CDR3 sequence (DNA): TGCGCCAGCAGCTTGCAGGAAGGGACCCAGTACTTC. Its translation: CASSLQEGTQYF. The chain has TRBV5-1 and TRBJ2-5; no clear D gene. This CDR3 comprises 12 residues. CDR1 is SGHRS, CDR2 YFSETQ, per germline. Trimming pared 1 base from V and 7 bases from J, leaving 8 bases between.

This chain links TRBV15 with TRBJ1-2; no clear D. The germline gives CDR1 LNHNV, CDR2 YYDKDF (reference sequence). V lost 2 bases, J lost 7 bases, and 11 bases lay in between. CDR3 length: 13 residues. The CDR3 bases are TGTGCCACCAGCAGACAACAGTTGGGTGGCTACACCTTC. It specifies CATSRQQLGGYTF.

The gene calls are TRBV18 and TRBJ2-2; D gene uncertain. Per germline, CDR1 KGHSH and CDR2 LQKENI. This CDR3 region has 15 residues. V was shortened by 3 bases and J by 0 bases, with 8 bases between the two germline ends. CDR3 DNA sequence: TGTGCCAGCTCACCGGATCAGGCGAACACCGGGGAGCTGTTTTTT. Translated, it gives CASSPDQANTGELFF.

The chain carries TRBV5-4 and TRBJ2-2; tentative D call: TRBD2 (6 bases). V lost 5 bases, J lost 1 base, and 12 bases lay in between. Looked up from germline, CDR1 is SGHNT and CDR2 is YYREEE (reference sequence). The CDR3 runs 15 residues. The CDR3 loop is CASRSGVLNTGELFF. CDR3 bases: TGTGCCAGCAGGTCGGGGGTGTTGAACACCGGGGAGCTGTTTTTT.

This clone was recorded only once. V and J are TRBV7-2 and TRBJ2-7, with D perhaps matching TRBD1 or TRBD2 (5 bases each). The CDR3 loop spans 14 amino acids. CDR1 and CDR2 (germline): SGHTA, FQGNSA. With 1 base removed from V and 7 bases from J, the gap between germline ends came to 14 bases. In DNA, the CDR3 is TGTGCCAGCAGCTTAGGCAGGGAGACGGGTGAGCAGTACTTC. This encodes CASSLGRETGEQYF.

This clone appeared a single time. The gene calls are TRBV5-1 and TRBJ1-4; 7 bases match TRBD1. The germline gives CDR1 SGHRS, CDR2 YFSETQ. With V trimmed by 4 bases and J by 4 bases, 7 bases remained unmatched. The CDR3 is 15 residues long. The CDR3 reads CASSLVQGLNEKLFF. The CDR3 DNA reads TGCGCCAGCAGCCTTGTACAGGGGCTTAATGAAAAACTGTTTTTT.

The chain is built from TRBV7-9 and TRBJ2-7, with unresolved D. Germline V gene data show CDR1 as SEHNR and CDR2 as FQNEAQ (reference sequence). Trimming took 6 bases from V and 4 from J, leaving 16 bases between them. The CDR3 runs to 14 residues. The CDR3 reads CASRPSSTSYEQYF. CDR3 nucleotide sequence: TGTGCCAGCAGGCCAAGCTCCACGTCTTACGAGCAGTACTTC.